This TCR beta chain was profiled in a study of control samples from healthy donors and cancer patients. This CDR3 region has 10 residues. Trimming took 3 bases from V and 3 from J, leaving 3 bases between them. CDR1 is DFQATT, CDR2 SNEGSKA, per germline (reference sequence). The repertoire was sequenced with immunoSEQ multiplex PCR; TCRdb's copy has only in-frame clones and lacks some. The sample records about 98,000 clones, roughly four fifths being singletons. The chain employs TRBV20-1 and TRBJ2-7; D not resolved. Sequences were obtained from blood. This receptor was identified in a man between 60 and 70 years old in good health. In nucleotides, the CDR3 is TGCAGTGCTAGTAACTACGAGCAGTACTTC. Amino acid sequence: CSASNYEQYF.